The text below deals with one T cell receptor (beta chain). This sample stems from a study of cytomegalovirus exposure and HLA in healthy donors. The CDR3 consists of 14 residues. Germline V gene data show CDR1 as PRHDT and CDR2 as FYEKMQ (reference sequence). Trimming left V 5 bases short and J 7 bases short, with 18 bases between. PCR involved 60 Vbeta and 13 Jbeta primers. Using immunoSEQ multiplex PCR, the repertoire was profiled, and TCRdb retains in-frame clones only, with some absent. The top ten hold approximately 6% of the sample, which has more than 200,000 clones, 82% seen once. Input material: PBMCs. The V gene is TRBV13, the J gene TRBJ2-7, with TRBD1 as a possible D gene (6 bases). The TCR was taken from a man between 40 and 49 years old in good health and CMV-seropositive. CDR3 DNA: TGTGCCAGCAGCCTGGTCTCTGAGGGGGTTGAGCAGTACGTC. Amino acid sequence: CASSLVSEGVEQYV.